The rows below give T cell receptor beta chains drawn from one sample of a study of blood T cells in healthy people across ages. TCRdb reprocessed the 5' RACE reads with MiXCR, giving one entry per CDR3 protein. In the table there are 1.8 million or so distinct CDR3 sequences, more than 35% of which are singletons. The specimen was blood. The receptors come from a human donor in good health. The CDR3 runs from the conserved cysteine through the conserved F or W. The D gene is left open where the match is weak. Not all rows give a size; the values are once, few, many and, for expanded clones, a class.

v_gene	j_gene	d_gene	abundance	CDR3nt	CDR3aa
TRBV7-2	TRBJ2-3	TRBD2	few	TGTGCCAGCAGCCTACTAGCGCGCTTCACAGATACGCAGTATTTT	CASSLLARFTDTQYF
TRBV29-1	TRBJ1-2	-	-	TGCAGCGTTGAAGATGCCGGGGCCCTAGGCGGCGGCTACACCTTC	CSVEDAGALGGGYTF
TRBV6-1	TRBJ1-5	-	few	TGTGCCAGCAGTCGGGCGGGTCTAAGCAATCAGCCCCAGCATTTT	CASSRAGLSNQPQHF
TRBV28	TRBJ2-7	TRBD2	-	TGTGCCAGCAGTTTACACGACCTAGCGGGCACCTACGAGCAGTACTTC	CASSLHDLAGTYEQYF
TRBV3-1	TRBJ2-1	-	-	TGTGCCAGCAGCCAAGAAGGGACCGTAGTCAATGAGCAGTTCTTC	CASSQEGTVVNEQFF
TRBV29-1	TRBJ1-2	-	-	TGCAGCGTTGAGCAGGGCCATCTCTATGGCTACACCTTC	CSVEQGHLYGYTF
TRBV7-2	TRBJ1-6	-	-	TGTGCCAGCAGCTCCGGGACTTTCGGATCGGGTTCACCCCTCCACTTT	CASSSGTFGSGSPLHF
TRBV29-1	TRBJ2-1	-	many	TGCAGCGTTGGCAGAGGGGGTTCCAATGAGCAGTTCTTC	CSVGRGGSNEQFF
TRBV28	TRBJ2-3	-	few	TGTGCCAGCAGGCCGGCAGGGGGGAGGGATACGCAGTATTTT	CASRPAGGRDTQYF
TRBV12-3/TRBV12-4	TRBJ1-6	-	-	TGTGCCAGCAGTGACCGGACAGACGGGCTTTCACCCCTCCACTTT	CASSDRTDGLSPLHF
TRBV3-1	TRBJ1-5	TRBD1	-	TGTGCCAGCGCGGACAGGGGCAGTAATAGCAATCAGCCCCAGCATTTT	CASADRGSNSNQPQHF
TRBV12-3/TRBV12-4	TRBJ1-5	-	-	TGTGCCAGCAGTTTCGGGCAGTACAATCAGCCCCAGCATTTT	CASSFGQYNQPQHF
TRBV12-3/TRBV12-4	TRBJ2-1	-	-	TGTGCCAGCAGTTTATGGCGGGGACCGAATGAGCAGTTCTTC	CASSLWRGPNEQFF
TRBV20-1	TRBJ2-5	-	many	TGCAGTGCCAGACTAGTTACGGGGGAGACCCAGTACTTC	CSARLVTGETQYF
TRBV6-6	TRBJ1-5	-	-	TGTGCCAGTAGTTCAACAGGGCGATGGCCCCAGCATTTT	CASSSTGRWPQHF
TRBV10-3	TRBJ2-6	-	-	TGTGCCATCAGTGAGTCGATAGGTGCTGGGGCCAACGTCCTGACTTTC	CAISESIGAGANVLTF
TRBV7-8	TRBJ1-1	TRBD1	-	TGTGCCAGCAGCTTGGACAGGGATGGGGGAAAAAACACTGAAGCTTTCTTT	CASSLDRDGGKNTEAFF
TRBV6-2/TRBV6-3	TRBJ2-1	TRBD1	-	TGTGCCAGCAGTTACCCTCGACAGGGGGCGCGTTTAGATGAGCAGTTCTTC	CASSYPRQGARLDEQFF
TRBV6-6	TRBJ2-3	-	once	TGTGCCAGCAGTTCGGCAAAACTTACAGATACGCAGTATTTT	CASSSAKLTDTQYF
TRBV7-4	TRBJ2-1	TRBD1	few	TGTGCCAGCAGCTTAGGGGGGACAGGGGAAGTGGACAATGAGCAGTTCTTC	CASSLGGTGEVDNEQFF